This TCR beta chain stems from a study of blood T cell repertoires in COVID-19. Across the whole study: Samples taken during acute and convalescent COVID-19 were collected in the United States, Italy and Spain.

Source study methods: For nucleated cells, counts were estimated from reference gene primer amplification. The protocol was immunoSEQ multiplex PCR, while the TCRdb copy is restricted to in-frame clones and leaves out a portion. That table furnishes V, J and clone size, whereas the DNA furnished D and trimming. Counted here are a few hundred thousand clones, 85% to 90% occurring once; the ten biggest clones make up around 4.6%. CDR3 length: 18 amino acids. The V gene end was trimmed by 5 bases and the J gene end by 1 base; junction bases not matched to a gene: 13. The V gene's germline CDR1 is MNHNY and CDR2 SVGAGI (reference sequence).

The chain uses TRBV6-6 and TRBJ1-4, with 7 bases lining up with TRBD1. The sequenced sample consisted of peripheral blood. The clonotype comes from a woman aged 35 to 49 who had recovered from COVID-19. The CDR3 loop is CASSPTDRRLGTNEKLFF. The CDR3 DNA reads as TGTGCCAGCAGTCCGACGGACAGGCGTTTGGGAACTAATGAAAAACTGTTTTTT.